The present entry profiles one T cell receptor beta chain with its context. Many counts were recorded for this clonotype. Its antigen is currently not known. There are no base qualities to consult, and no much larger clone falls within one base. Library generation was performed with 5' RACE. These reads were obtained on a NextSeq 500. Unique molecular identifiers were attached to individual cDNA molecules in the TCR library protocol so that sequencing error and PCR bias could be corrected. Sequencing covered both TCR alpha and beta chains, and within each sample the abundances of alpha and beta sequences were tightly co-correlated. For the original study's pipeline: Decombinator V4 was used to perform V gene, J gene and CDR3 annotation of TCR sequences. TCRs were defined as expanded if a significant change between any two time points was detected under a Poisson model with p below 0.0001. Abundances of TCRs were expressed as counts per million after normalisation to the total number of TCRs sequenced in each sample. TRAV1-2 paired with TRAJ12, TRAJ20 or TRAJ33 defined MAIT TCRs, while TRAV10 paired with TRAJ18 defined iNKT TCRs. VDJdb, accessed on 1 November 2021, was searched for TCRs annotated for CMV, EBV and SARS-CoV-2, and TCRs annotated for more than one antigen were excluded. The raw public data were reprocessed by TCRdb itself: fastp quality trimming at Q25, MiXCR clonotype calling, in-frame beta chains only. Every distinct CDR3 protein forms one entry, paired with its most common genes and DNA. These V and J calls derive from TCRdb rather than the authors' analysis. Present in this sample are 50,000 to 80,000 distinct CDR3 sequences, 8% to 9% of which were seen just once. Around 15% of the sample is in the top ten clones.

The germline V gene supplies CDR1 SGHVS and CDR2 FNYEAQ. V and J lose 1 base and 1 base, and a span of 9 bases separates them. The CDR3 runs 15 amino acids, cysteine and phenylalanine included. CDR3 DNA is the only sequence kept; it has 45 bases, read in frame from the first base. The data are from a study of early T cells in non-severe SARS-CoV-2 infection (dated by TCRdb to about 2021). Broadly, across the study: TCR sequencing used bulk RNA from unsorted whole blood, so alpha and beta chains could not be paired. On the study overall, not on this receptor specifically: Matching against VDJdb was skewed toward anti-spike CD8 responses, likely underestimated virus-specific expansions, and missed private and CD4 specificities.

The study was a case-control design nested within a healthcare worker cohort in London, UK, with weekly nasopharyngeal swab PCR tests and blood sampling. Healthcare workers were recruited during the week of the UK lockdown, between 23 and 31 March 2020, and followed weekly for up to about 15 weeks. The sample was whole blood, taken at baseline. The TCR comes from an adult who was a healthcare worker with PCR-confirmed SARS-CoV-2 infection or an uninfected control (not recorded which). This receptor chain uses TRBV7-6 and TRBJ2-3, with a weak D call of TRBD2 (5 bases match). Here the CDR3 is given as CASSLGGAGTDTQYF. The DNA reads TGTGCCAGCAGCTTAGGGGGAGCAGGCACAGATACGCAGTATTTT.